This T cell receptor beta chain was found in a study of early T cells in non-severe SARS-CoV-2 infection. In the study overall: The sequenced material was bulk RNA from unsorted whole blood, and its chains were unpaired. Study findings and constraints: VDJdb matching, biased toward anti-spike CD8 responses, missed private and CD4 specificities.

To note about this clonotype: Its specificity is unknown. A read error may explain this, as a much larger clone is one base away.

Separate cDNA molecules each had unique molecular identifiers attached to them. One entry per CDR3 protein, called by TCRdb with MiXCR from the 5' RACE reads. The data show 32,000 or so distinct CDR3 sequences, over 4.5% seen once. The CDR3 spans 12 residues. Unmatched junction bases numbered 5, after V lost 10 bases and J lost 7 bases. CDR1 MNHEY and CDR2 SVGEGT come from the germline V gene. The specimen sequenced was whole blood. The V and J genes are TRBV6-2 or TRBV6-3 and TRBJ2-7; 12 nucleotides align to TRBD1. The clonotype originates from an adult who was a healthcare worker with PCR-confirmed SARS-CoV-2 infection or an uninfected control (not recorded which). CDR3 residues: CAIWDRGLEQYF. The CDR3 DNA is TGTGCCATATGGGACAGGGGGCTTGAGCAGTACTTC.